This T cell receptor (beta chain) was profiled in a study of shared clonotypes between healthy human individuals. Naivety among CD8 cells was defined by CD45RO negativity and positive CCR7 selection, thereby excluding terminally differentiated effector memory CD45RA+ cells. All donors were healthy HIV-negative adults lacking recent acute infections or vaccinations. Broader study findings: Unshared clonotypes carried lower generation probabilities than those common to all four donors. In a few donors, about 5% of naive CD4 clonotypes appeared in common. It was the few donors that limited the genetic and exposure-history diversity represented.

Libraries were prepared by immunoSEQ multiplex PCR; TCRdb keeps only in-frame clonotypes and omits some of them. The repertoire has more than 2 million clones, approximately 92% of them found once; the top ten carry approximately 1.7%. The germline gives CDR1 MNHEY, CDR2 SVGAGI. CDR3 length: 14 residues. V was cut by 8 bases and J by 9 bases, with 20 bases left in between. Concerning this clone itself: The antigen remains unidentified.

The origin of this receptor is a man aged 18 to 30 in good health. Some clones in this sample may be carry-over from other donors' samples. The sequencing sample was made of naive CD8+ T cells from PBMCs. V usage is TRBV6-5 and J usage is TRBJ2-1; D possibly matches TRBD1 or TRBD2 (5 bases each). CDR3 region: CASGMWSGQGEQFF. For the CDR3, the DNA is TGTGCCAGCGGGATGTGGAGCGGACAAGGTGAGCAGTTCTTC.